The rows below give T cell receptor beta chains drawn from one sample of a study of blood T cell repertoires in COVID-19. Method: immunoSEQ multiplex PCR; TCRdb's copy keeps in-frame clones and lacks some. Here the sample spans under 20,000 clones, 85% to 95% being singletons. Sequenced: peripheral blood. Receptors originate from a human donor in a cohort sampled during active COVID-19. CDR3s include the opening cysteine and the closing phenylalanine or tryptophan. Each record gives: D gene, clone size, J gene, V gene, CDR3 protein, CDR3 DNA. D genes are given only for firm matches. Clone size, where shown, is once, few, many, or a class for clones that have expanded.

d_gene: -
abundance: -
j_gene: TRBJ1-2
v_gene: TRBV5-4
CDR3aa: CASSEPGIYGYTF
CDR3nt: TGTGCCAGCAGCGAGCCGGGGATCTATGGCTACACCTTC

d_gene: -
abundance: -
j_gene: TRBJ2-1
v_gene: TRBV27
CDR3aa: CASSPGVANEQFF
CDR3nt: TGTGCCAGCAGTCCGGGAGTGGCCAATGAGCAGTTCTTC

d_gene: -
abundance: -
j_gene: TRBJ1-1
v_gene: TRBV27
CDR3aa: CASSSTPRGLSTEAFF
CDR3nt: TGTGCCAGCAGCTCGACCCCTCGAGGCTTGAGCACTGAAGCTTTCTTT

d_gene: TRBD2
abundance: -
j_gene: TRBJ2-3
v_gene: TRBV4-2
CDR3aa: CASSQDAAGALFTDTQYF
CDR3nt: TGTGCCAGCAGCCAAGACGCAGCGGGAGCGCTCTTCACAGATACGCAGTATTTT

d_gene: TRBD2
abundance: -
j_gene: TRBJ2-7
v_gene: TRBV7-9
CDR3aa: CASSLDQREYNEQYF
CDR3nt: TGTGCCAGCAGCTTAGACCAGCGGGAGTACAACGAGCAGTACTTC

d_gene: TRBD2
abundance: -
j_gene: TRBJ2-1
v_gene: TRBV29-1
CDR3aa: CSVEGMGQGLADNEQFF
CDR3nt: TGCAGCGTTGAAGGTATGGGTCAGGGACTAGCAGACAATGAGCAGTTCTTC

d_gene: TRBD1
abundance: -
j_gene: TRBJ1-1
v_gene: TRBV2
CDR3aa: CASSVSGGTEAFF
CDR3nt: TGTGCCAGCAGTGTGTCAGGGGGCACTGAAGCTTTCTTT

d_gene: TRBD1
abundance: -
j_gene: TRBJ2-3
v_gene: TRBV30
CDR3aa: CAWNTGTGEWRTDTQYF
CDR3nt: TGTGCCTGGAATACCGGGACAGGGGAGTGGAGGACAGATACGCAGTATTTT

d_gene: -
abundance: -
j_gene: TRBJ2-7
v_gene: TRBV6-5
CDR3aa: CASKILALSGEQYF
CDR3nt: TGTGCCAGCAAAATACTAGCACTTTCGGGGGAGCAGTACTTC

d_gene: -
abundance: -
j_gene: TRBJ2-6
v_gene: TRBV29-1
CDR3aa: CSVEAGSGANVLTF
CDR3nt: TGCAGCGTTGAAGCGGGCTCTGGGGCCAACGTCCTGACTTTC

d_gene: TRBD1
abundance: -
j_gene: TRBJ2-7
v_gene: TRBV19
CDR3aa: CVTLGQGPPYEQYF
CDR3nt: TGCGTCACCCTCGGACAGGGCCCCCCCTACGAGCAGTACTTC

d_gene: TRBD2
abundance: -
j_gene: TRBJ2-6
v_gene: TRBV5-1
CDR3aa: CASSLTSGSGANVLTF
CDR3nt: TGCGCCAGCAGCTTGACTAGCGGCTCTGGGGCCAACGTCCTGACTTTC

d_gene: -
abundance: -
j_gene: TRBJ2-1
v_gene: TRBV30
CDR3aa: CAWSVRLSYNEQFF
CDR3nt: TGTGCCTGGAGTGTTAGACTCTCCTACAATGAGCAGTTCTTC

d_gene: TRBD1
abundance: -
j_gene: TRBJ2-7
v_gene: TRBV4-1
CDR3aa: CASSQDPGQSYEQYF
CDR3nt: TGCGCCAGCAGCCAGGACCCGGGACAGTCCTACGAGCAGTACTTC

d_gene: TRBD1
abundance: -
j_gene: TRBJ2-3
v_gene: TRBV7-3
CDR3aa: CASSLSGQGATDTQYF
CDR3nt: TGTGCCAGCAGCTTAAGTGGTCAGGGGGCTACAGATACGCAGTATTTT

d_gene: -
abundance: -
j_gene: TRBJ2-7
v_gene: TRBV30
CDR3aa: CAWSVLGGVEQYF
CDR3nt: TGTGCCTGGAGTGTTCTTGGAGGGGTCGAGCAGTACTTC

d_gene: -
abundance: -
j_gene: TRBJ2-7
v_gene: TRBV6-2/TRBV6-3
CDR3aa: CASSNPGTLFTYEQYF
CDR3nt: TGTGCCAGCAGTAACCCCGGGACTCTTTTTACCTACGAGCAGTACTTC

d_gene: -
abundance: once
j_gene: TRBJ2-7
v_gene: TRBV7-6
CDR3aa: CASSPSGAHYEQYF
CDR3nt: TGTGCCAGCAGCCCAAGTGGGGCGCACTACGAGCAGTACTTC

d_gene: -
abundance: once
j_gene: TRBJ2-3
v_gene: TRBV24-1
CDR3aa: CATSDYRITGTDTQYF
CDR3nt: TGTGCCACCAGTGATTACAGAATTACAGGGACAGATACGCAGTATTTT

d_gene: TRBD1
abundance: -
j_gene: TRBJ1-1
v_gene: TRBV4-2
CDR3aa: CASSQVPGQGSNTEAFF
CDR3nt: TGTGCCAGCAGCCAAGTCCCGGGACAGGGATCGAACACTGAAGCTTTCTTT

d_gene: TRBD1
abundance: -
j_gene: TRBJ1-4
v_gene: TRBV6-6
CDR3aa: CASRETGTGYEKLFF
CDR3nt: TGTGCCAGCAGGGAGACCGGGACAGGGTATGAAAAACTGTTTTTT

d_gene: TRBD2
abundance: once
j_gene: TRBJ2-7
v_gene: TRBV28
CDR3aa: CASSPGLAGVEQYF
CDR3nt: TGTGCCAGCAGCCCGGGACTAGCGGGAGTCGAGCAGTACTTC

d_gene: TRBD1
abundance: once
j_gene: TRBJ2-7
v_gene: TRBV11-2
CDR3aa: CASSPRPGQGYEQYF
CDR3nt: TGTGCCAGCAGCCCCCGACCGGGACAGGGCTACGAGCAGTACTTC

d_gene: TRBD2
abundance: -
j_gene: TRBJ2-2
v_gene: TRBV6-5
CDR3aa: CASSYGGGFGELFF
CDR3nt: TGTGCCAGCAGTTACGGCGGGGGGTTCGGGGAGCTGTTTTTT

d_gene: TRBD1
abundance: -
j_gene: TRBJ1-2
v_gene: TRBV3-1/TRBV3-2
CDR3aa: CASSQDGASKTGGFPNYGYTF
CDR3nt: TGTGCCAGCAGCCAAGATGGGGCTTCGAAAACAGGGGGCTTCCCTAACTATGGCTACACCTTC

d_gene: -
abundance: -
j_gene: TRBJ2-7
v_gene: TRBV10-3
CDR3aa: CAISEAGFSYEQYF
CDR3nt: TGTGCCATCAGTGAGGCAGGATTCTCCTACGAGCAGTACTTC

d_gene: -
abundance: once
j_gene: TRBJ1-6
v_gene: TRBV28
CDR3aa: CASSFTGSYNSPLHF
CDR3nt: TGTGCCAGCAGTTTTACCGGGTCCTATAATTCACCCCTCCACTTT

d_gene: -
abundance: -
j_gene: TRBJ1-6
v_gene: TRBV2
CDR3aa: CASSGAPGINNSPLHF
CDR3nt: TGTGCCAGCAGTGGAGCTCCGGGTATAAATAATTCACCCCTCCACTTT

d_gene: -
abundance: -
j_gene: TRBJ1-5
v_gene: TRBV28
CDR3aa: CASSLLRVGGFWQPQHF
CDR3nt: TGTGCCAGCAGTTTATTAAGGGTAGGAGGATTTTGGCAGCCCCAGCATTTT

d_gene: TRBD2
abundance: -
j_gene: TRBJ2-7
v_gene: TRBV4-2
CDR3aa: CASSRRTEQRGFYEQYF
CDR3nt: TGTGCCAGCAGCCGTAGGACCGAACAGCGGGGATTTTACGAGCAGTACTTC

d_gene: -
abundance: once
j_gene: TRBJ2-1
v_gene: TRBV7-2
CDR3aa: CASSLGIYNEQFF
CDR3nt: TGTGCCAGCAGCCTCGGGATCTACAATGAGCAGTTCTTC

d_gene: TRBD2
abundance: -
j_gene: TRBJ2-1
v_gene: TRBV19
CDR3aa: CASRLWGGDTNEQFF
CDR3nt: TGTGCCAGCCGACTCTGGGGGGGTGATACCAATGAGCAGTTCTTC

d_gene: TRBD1
abundance: -
j_gene: TRBJ1-2
v_gene: TRBV15
CDR3aa: CATSREGDSLHYGYTF
CDR3nt: TGTGCCACCAGCAGAGAAGGGGACAGCCTACACTATGGCTACACCTTC

d_gene: -
abundance: -
j_gene: TRBJ1-1
v_gene: TRBV14
CDR3aa: CASSQPGQGKAFF
CDR3nt: TGTGCCAGCTCTCAGCCAGGTCAGGGGAAAGCTTTCTTT

d_gene: -
abundance: -
j_gene: TRBJ2-7
v_gene: TRBV10-3
CDR3aa: CAIRGLGGIYEQYF
CDR3nt: TGTGCCATCAGGGGGTTAGGGGGAATCTACGAGCAGTACTTC

d_gene: TRBD2
abundance: -
j_gene: TRBJ2-1
v_gene: TRBV30
CDR3aa: CAWTVGGGYNEQFF
CDR3nt: TGTGCCTGGACAGTGGGGGGGGGCTACAATGAGCAGTTCTTC

d_gene: -
abundance: once
j_gene: TRBJ2-7
v_gene: TRBV11-1
CDR3aa: CASSLAGEVSYEQYF
CDR3nt: TGTGCCAGCAGCTTAGCGGGGGAGGTCTCCTACGAGCAGTACTTC

d_gene: -
abundance: -
j_gene: TRBJ2-7
v_gene: TRBV11-2
CDR3aa: CASSPLSSLEHTYEQYF
CDR3nt: TGTGCCAGCAGCCCGCTCAGCAGTTTGGAGCATACCTACGAGCAGTACTTC

d_gene: TRBD1
abundance: -
j_gene: TRBJ1-3
v_gene: TRBV30
CDR3aa: CAWSDAGQRVWDTIYF
CDR3nt: TGTGCCTGGAGTGATGCGGGACAGAGGGTCTGGGACACCATATATTTT

d_gene: TRBD1
abundance: -
j_gene: TRBJ2-7
v_gene: TRBV30
CDR3aa: CAWGDRPYEQYF
CDR3nt: TGTGCCTGGGGGGACAGGCCCTACGAGCAGTACTTC

d_gene: TRBD1
abundance: -
j_gene: TRBJ1-2
v_gene: TRBV6-5
CDR3aa: CASGGTVTYGYTF
CDR3nt: TGTGCCAGCGGAGGGACAGTTACCTATGGCTACACCTTC